This T cell receptor beta chain was retrieved from a study of CD8+ T cells in alopecia areata. Study outcomes and limitations: Normal skin's resident alphabeta T cells are also sequenced in scalp samples. Clonality in lesional scalp, especially alopecia totalis/universalis, exceeded that of normal scalp.

RNA, once extracted, was reverse transcribed into cDNA for use as the sequencing template. Assay: immunoSEQ multiplex PCR; the TCRdb copy retains only in-frame clones and omits some. The table has about 160,000 clones, about two thirds seen once. Treatment of the sample: oral pan-JAK inhibitor, 5-10 mg twice daily. Sorting of CD4+ and CD8+ T cells was performed on PBMCs. The CDR3 consists of 12 residues. Germline V gene lookup returns CDR1 SQVTM and CDR2 ANQGSEA. V gave up 5 bases and J gave up 3 bases; unmatched junction bases: 2. Turning to this clone: As yet, its antigen is unknown.

Sequenced material: CD4+ T cells sorted from blood, taken at week 4, from a patient treated with tofacitinib. This sequence originates from a human donor with alopecia areata. This rearrangement joins TRBV29-1 to TRBJ2-7; TRBD1 matches 9 bases. The CDR3 region has the DNA TGCAGCGTTAGACAGGGGGTCTACGAGCAGTACTTC. Its protein product is CSVRQGVYEQYF.